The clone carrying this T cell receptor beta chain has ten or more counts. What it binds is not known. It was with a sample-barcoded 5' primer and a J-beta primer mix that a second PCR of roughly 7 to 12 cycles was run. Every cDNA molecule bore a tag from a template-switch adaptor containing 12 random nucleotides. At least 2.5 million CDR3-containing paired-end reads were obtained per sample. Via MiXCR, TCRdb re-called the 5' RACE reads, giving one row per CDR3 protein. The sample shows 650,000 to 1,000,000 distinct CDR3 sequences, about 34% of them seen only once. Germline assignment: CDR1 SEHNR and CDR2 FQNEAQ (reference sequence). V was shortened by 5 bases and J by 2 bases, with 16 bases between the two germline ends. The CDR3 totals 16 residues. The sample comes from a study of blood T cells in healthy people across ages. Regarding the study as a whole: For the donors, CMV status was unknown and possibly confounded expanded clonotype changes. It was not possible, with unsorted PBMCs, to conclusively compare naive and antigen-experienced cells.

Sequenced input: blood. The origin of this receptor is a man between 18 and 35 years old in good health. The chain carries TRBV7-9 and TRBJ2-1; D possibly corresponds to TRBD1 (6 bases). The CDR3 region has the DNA TGTGCCAGCAGCCCCCCACAGGGTCGGACCTACAATGAGCAGTTCTTC. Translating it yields CASSPPQGRTYNEQFF.